This TCR beta chain was identified in a study of T cell changes during pregnancy in multiple sclerosis. Sequencing was performed with immunoSEQ multiplex PCR; in TCRdb, only in-frame clones are kept and a portion is missing. The repertoire holds 70,000 to 95,000 clones, with about 93% as singletons. The V end lost 0 bases, the J end lost 5 bases, and 10 bases lay between the germline ends. CDR1 and CDR2 from the germline V gene are KGHSH and LQKENI. The CDR3 consists of 14 residues. The chain carries TRBV18 and TRBJ2-5; TRBD2 might be the D (5 bases). The sample here was peripheral blood, taken after pregnancy. The receptor's source is a female donor in good health, enrolled as a control in a pregnancy study. The CDR3 here is CASSPPSGMETQYF. CDR3 DNA sequence: TGTGCCAGCTCACCACCTTCCGGGATGGAGACCCAGTACTTC. The variable domain in full, completed from reference TRBV18 and TRBJ2-5, reads NAGVMQNPRHLVRRRGQEARLRCSPMKGHSHVYWYRQLPEEGLKFMVYLQKENIIDESGMPKERFSAEFPKEGPSILRIQQVVRGDSAAYFCASSPPSGMETQYFGPGTRLLVL.